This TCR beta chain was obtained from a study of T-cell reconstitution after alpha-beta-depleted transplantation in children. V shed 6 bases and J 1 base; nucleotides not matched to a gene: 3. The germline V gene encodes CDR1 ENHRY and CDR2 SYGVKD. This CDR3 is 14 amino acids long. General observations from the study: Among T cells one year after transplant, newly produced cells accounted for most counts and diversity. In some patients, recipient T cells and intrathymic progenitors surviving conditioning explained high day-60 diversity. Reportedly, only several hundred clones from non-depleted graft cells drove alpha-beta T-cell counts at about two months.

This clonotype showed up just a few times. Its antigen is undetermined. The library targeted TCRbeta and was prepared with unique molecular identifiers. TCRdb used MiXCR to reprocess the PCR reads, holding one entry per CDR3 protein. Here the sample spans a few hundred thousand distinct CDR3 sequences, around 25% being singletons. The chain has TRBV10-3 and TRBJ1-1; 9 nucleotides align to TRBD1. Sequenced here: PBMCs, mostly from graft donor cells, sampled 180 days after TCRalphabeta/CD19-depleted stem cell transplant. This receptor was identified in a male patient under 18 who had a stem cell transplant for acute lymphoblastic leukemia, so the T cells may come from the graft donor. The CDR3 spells CAISGQGKNTEAFF. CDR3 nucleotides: TGTGCCATCAGCGGACAGGGGAAGAACACTGAAGCTTTCTTT.